A few counts support the clone carrying this T cell receptor (beta chain). Original data processing: Nucleated cell counts were estimated from reference gene primer amplification. Profiled with immunoSEQ multiplex PCR; TCRdb holds only in-frame clones, not every one. The V and J calls and clone size were taken over from that table, and D and trimming were inferred from the DNA. Of under 300,000 clones in the sample, about 82% were seen once. This sample stems from a study of blood T cell repertoires in COVID-19. For the study at large: Acute and convalescent COVID-19 specimens originated in the United States, Italy and Spain. The analysed material was cDNA or gDNA that came from T cells, B-cell-depleted T cells, or PBMCs.

J gave up 1 base and V 4 bases, and 4 bases lay outside the gene matches. Germline CDR1 reads SGHRS; CDR2 reads YFSETQ. This CDR3 contains 14 residues. The sequence derives from an older man with acute or convalescent COVID-19. Sequenced sample: peripheral blood. V usage is TRBV5-1 and J usage is TRBJ1-1; 7 bases fit TRBD1. Here the CDR3 DNA reads TGCGCCAGCAGCCCAGGGACAGAGAACACTGAAGCTTTCTTT. This codes for CASSPGTENTEAFF.